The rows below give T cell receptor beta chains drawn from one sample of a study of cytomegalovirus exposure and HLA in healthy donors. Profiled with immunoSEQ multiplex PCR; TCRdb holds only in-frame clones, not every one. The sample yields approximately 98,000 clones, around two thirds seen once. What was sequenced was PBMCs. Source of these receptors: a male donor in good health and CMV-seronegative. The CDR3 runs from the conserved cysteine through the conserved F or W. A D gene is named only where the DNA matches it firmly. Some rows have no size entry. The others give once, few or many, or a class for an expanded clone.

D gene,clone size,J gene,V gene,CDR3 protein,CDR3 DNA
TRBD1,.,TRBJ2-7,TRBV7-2,CASSFHKSTGGKSYEQYF,TGTGCCAGCAGTTTTCATAAATCGACAGGGGGGAAATCCTACGAGCAGTACTTC
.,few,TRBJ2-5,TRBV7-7,CASSLLLETQYF,TGTGCTAGCAGCTTACTACTGGAGACCCAGTACTTC
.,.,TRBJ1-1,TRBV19,CASTQTGLRNTEAFF,TGTGCCAGTACCCAAACGGGACTTCGGAACACTGAAGCTTTCTTT
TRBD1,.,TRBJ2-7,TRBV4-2,CASSQELGDSSYEQYF,TGTGCCAGCAGCCAAGAACTAGGGGACAGCTCCTACGAGCAGTACTTC
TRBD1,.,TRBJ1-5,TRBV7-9,CASSWRDRGTQPQHF,TGTGCCAGCAGCTGGCGAGACAGGGGTACGCAGCCCCAGCATTTT
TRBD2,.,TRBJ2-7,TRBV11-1,CASSLRGAGAIYEQYF,TGTGCCAGCAGCTTACGAGGAGCGGGGGCAATCTACGAGCAGTACTTC
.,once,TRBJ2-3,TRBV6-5,CASSWRGADTDTQYF,TGTGCCAGCAGTTGGAGGGGAGCGGACACAGATACGCAGTATTTT
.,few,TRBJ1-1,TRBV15,CATSGVGGQGRIMNTEAFF,TGTGCCACCAGCGGAGTCGGGGGGCAGGGACGAATCATGAACACTGAAGCTTTCTTT
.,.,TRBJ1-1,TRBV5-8,CASRRPADLNTEAFF,TGTGCCAGCAGAAGACCCGCGGATTTGAACACTGAAGCTTTCTTT
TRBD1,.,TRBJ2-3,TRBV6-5,CASRRTGGSTDTQYF,TGTGCCAGCAGGAGAACAGGGGGAAGCACAGATACGCAGTATTTT
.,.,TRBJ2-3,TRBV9,CASSVRPGLTTDTQYF,TGTGCCAGCAGCGTACGACCGGGACTCACCACAGATACGCAGTATTTT
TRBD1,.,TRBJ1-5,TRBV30,CASTTGLNQPQHF,TGTGCCTCGACGACAGGGCTCAATCAGCCCCAGCATTTT
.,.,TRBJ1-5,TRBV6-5,CASSYADNQPQHF,TGTGCCAGCAGTTACGCAGACAATCAGCCCCAGCATTTT
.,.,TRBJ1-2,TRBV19,CASNPGSSRYGYTF,TGTGCCAGTAACCCCGGGTCCTCTAGGTATGGCTACACCTTC
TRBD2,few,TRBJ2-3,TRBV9,CASSVALLAGPGKDTQYF,TGTGCCAGCAGCGTAGCTCTCCTAGCGGGTCCGGGTAAAGATACGCAGTATTTT
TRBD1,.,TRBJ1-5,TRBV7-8,CASSLNRGNQPQHF,TGTGCCAGCAGCTTAAACAGGGGTAATCAGCCCCAGCATTTT
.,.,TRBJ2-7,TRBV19,CASRRRTSSYEQYF,TGTGCCAGTAGGAGAAGGACAAGCTCCTACGAGCAGTACTTC
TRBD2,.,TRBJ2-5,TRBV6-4,CASSGTNPGETQYF,TGTGCCAGCAGCGGGACTAACCCTGGGGAGACCCAGTACTTC
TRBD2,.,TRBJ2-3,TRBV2,CASSEAPASGIGTDTQYF,TGTGCCAGCAGTGAAGCCCCGGCTAGCGGGATTGGTACAGATACGCAGTATTTT
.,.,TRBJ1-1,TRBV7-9,CASSFSLTGGNTEAFF,TGTGCCAGCAGCTTTTCCCTTACAGGCGGAAACACTGAAGCTTTCTTT
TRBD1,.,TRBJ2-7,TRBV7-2,CASSLAETGIHEQYF,TGTGCCAGCAGCTTAGCCGAGACAGGGATCCACGAGCAGTACTTC
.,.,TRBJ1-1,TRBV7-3,CASSPGGTEAFF,TGTGCCAGCAGTCCGGGGGGCACTGAAGCTTTCTTT
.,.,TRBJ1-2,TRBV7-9,CASSSYLTGNYGYTF,TGTGCCAGCAGCTCGTACCTGACGGGTAACTATGGCTACACCTTC
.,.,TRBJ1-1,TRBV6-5,CASSYSAVTEAFF,TGTGCCAGCAGTTACTCGGCAGTAACTGAAGCTTTCTTT
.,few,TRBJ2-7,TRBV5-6,CASSLPLAMEGEQYF,TGTGCCAGCAGCCTACCTCTAGCGATGGAGGGCGAGCAGTACTTC
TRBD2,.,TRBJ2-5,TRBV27,CASRGGTSWQKYF,TGTGCCAGCAGGGGGGGGACTAGCTGGCAAAAGTACTTC